This T cell receptor (beta chain) is drawn from a study of human T cells and chemical hapten exposure. MiXCR, applied by TCRdb to the RACE reads, yields one record per CDR3 protein. Here the sample spans about 200,000 distinct CDR3 sequences, around 25% being singletons. Time point noted: patch test 3, about 24 weeks after DPC sensitization. Noted treatment: therapeutic diphenylcyclopropenone sensitization with weekly scalp DPC. This clonotype was seen a handful of times. The antigen remains unidentified. Findings and caveats of the study: While controls formed fewer of them, expanded TCRs formed significantly more large CDR3 similarity clusters.

V shed 7 bases, J shed 10 bases, and the junction held 18 bases outside the gene matches. The CDR3 contains 16 residues. CDR1 and CDR2 (germline): MNHEY, SVGEGT. The genes are TRBV6-2 or TRBV6-3 and TRBJ2-2; 7 positions agree with TRBD2. The sequence came from a middle-aged woman with alopecia areata. Some clones in this sample may be carry-over from other donors' samples. The sequenced sample was whole blood, obtained in connection with sensitization to the hapten diphenylcyclopropenone (DPC). CDR3 DNA sequence: TGTGCCAGCAATTATAAGCGGGAATCGGTTAAGGCGGAGCTGTTTTTT. Encoded protein: CASNYKRESVKAELFF.